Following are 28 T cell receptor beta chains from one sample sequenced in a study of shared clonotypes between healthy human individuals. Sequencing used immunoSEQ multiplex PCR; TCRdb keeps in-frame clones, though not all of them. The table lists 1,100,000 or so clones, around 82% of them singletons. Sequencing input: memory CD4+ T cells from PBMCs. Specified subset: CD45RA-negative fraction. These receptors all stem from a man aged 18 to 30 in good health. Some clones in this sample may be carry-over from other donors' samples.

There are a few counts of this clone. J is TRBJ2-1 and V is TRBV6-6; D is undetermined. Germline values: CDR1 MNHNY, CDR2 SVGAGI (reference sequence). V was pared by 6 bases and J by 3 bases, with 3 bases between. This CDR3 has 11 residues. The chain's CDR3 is CASSLYNEQFF. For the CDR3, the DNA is TGTGCCAGCAGCCTCTACAATGAGCAGTTCTTC.

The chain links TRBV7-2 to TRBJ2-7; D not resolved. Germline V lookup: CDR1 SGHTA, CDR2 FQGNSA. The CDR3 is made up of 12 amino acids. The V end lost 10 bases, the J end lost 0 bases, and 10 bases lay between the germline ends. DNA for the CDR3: TGTGCCACGGCCTCCAGCTCCTACGAGCAGTACTTC. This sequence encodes CATASSSYEQYF.

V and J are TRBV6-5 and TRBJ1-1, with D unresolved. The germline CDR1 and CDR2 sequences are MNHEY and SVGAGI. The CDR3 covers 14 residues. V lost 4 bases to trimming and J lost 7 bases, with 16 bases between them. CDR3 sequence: CASSSASPLGEAFF. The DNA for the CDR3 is TGTGCCAGCAGTTCCGCTTCCCCCTTAGGTGAAGCTTTCTTT.

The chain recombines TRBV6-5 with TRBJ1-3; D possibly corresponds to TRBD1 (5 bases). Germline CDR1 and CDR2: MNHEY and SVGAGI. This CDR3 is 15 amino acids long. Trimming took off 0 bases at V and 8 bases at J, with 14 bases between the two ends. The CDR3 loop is CASSYSSRVVDTIYF. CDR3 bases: TGTGCCAGCAGTTACTCGAGCAGGGTGGTCGACACCATATATTTT.

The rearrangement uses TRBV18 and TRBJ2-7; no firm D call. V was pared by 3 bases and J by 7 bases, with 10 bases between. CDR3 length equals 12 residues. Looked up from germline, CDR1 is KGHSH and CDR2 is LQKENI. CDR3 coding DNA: TGTGCCAGCTCACCGGAAACTGGGGAGCAGTACTTC. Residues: CASSPETGEQYF.

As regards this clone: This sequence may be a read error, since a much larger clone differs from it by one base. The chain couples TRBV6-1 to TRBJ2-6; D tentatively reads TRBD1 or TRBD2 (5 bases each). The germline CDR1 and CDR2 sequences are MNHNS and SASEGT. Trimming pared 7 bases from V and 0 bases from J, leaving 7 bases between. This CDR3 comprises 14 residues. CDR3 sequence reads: CASTGASGANVLTF. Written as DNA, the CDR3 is TGTGCCAGCACCGGGGCCTCTGGGGCCAACGTCCTGACTTTC.

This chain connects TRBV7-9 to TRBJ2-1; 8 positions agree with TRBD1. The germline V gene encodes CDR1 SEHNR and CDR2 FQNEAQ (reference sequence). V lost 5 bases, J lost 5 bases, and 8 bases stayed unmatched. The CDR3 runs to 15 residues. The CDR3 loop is CASSQGTGGNNEQFF. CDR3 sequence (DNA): TGTGCCAGCAGCCAGGGGACAGGTGGGAACAATGAGCAGTTCTTC.

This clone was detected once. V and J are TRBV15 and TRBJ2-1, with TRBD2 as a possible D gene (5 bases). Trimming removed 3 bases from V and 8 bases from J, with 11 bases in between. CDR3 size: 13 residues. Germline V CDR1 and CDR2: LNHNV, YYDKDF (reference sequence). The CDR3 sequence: CATSRGAWDEQFF. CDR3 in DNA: TGTGCCACCAGCAGGGGAGCGTGGGATGAGCAGTTCTTC.

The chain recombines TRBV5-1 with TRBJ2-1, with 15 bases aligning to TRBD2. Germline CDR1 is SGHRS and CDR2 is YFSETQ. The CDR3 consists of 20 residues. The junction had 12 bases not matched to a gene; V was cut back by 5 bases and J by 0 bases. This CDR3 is CASSPRTGTSGRSSYNEQFF. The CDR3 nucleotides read TGCGCCAGCAGTCCCAGGACAGGGACTAGCGGGAGGAGCTCCTACAATGAGCAGTTCTTC.

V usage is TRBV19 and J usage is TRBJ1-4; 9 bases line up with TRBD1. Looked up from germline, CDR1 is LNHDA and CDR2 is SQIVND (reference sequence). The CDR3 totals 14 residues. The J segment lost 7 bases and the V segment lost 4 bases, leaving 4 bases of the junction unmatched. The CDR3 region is CASSTTGGLEKLFF. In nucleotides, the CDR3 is TGTGCCAGTAGTACAACAGGGGGCCTTGAAAAACTGTTTTTT.

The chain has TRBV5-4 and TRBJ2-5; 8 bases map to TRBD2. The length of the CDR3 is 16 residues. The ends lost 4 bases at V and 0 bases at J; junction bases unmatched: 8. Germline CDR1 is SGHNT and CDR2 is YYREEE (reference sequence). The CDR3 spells CASSRSGGQNQETQYF. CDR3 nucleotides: TGTGCCAGCAGCCGGTCGGGGGGGCAGAACCAAGAGACCCAGTACTTC.

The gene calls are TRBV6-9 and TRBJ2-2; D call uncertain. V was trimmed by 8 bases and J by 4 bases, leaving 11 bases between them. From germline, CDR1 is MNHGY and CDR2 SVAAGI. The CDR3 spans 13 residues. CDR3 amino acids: CASVPASTGELFF. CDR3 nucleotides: TGTGCCAGCGTTCCGGCGAGCACCGGGGAGCTGTTTTTT.

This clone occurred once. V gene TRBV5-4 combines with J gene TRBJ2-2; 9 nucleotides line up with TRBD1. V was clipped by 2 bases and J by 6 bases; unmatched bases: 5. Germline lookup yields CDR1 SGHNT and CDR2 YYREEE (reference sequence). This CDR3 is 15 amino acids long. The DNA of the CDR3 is TGTGCCAGCAGCTTCCGGGACAGGGACGCCGGGGAGCTGTTTTTT. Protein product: CASSFRDRDAGELFF.

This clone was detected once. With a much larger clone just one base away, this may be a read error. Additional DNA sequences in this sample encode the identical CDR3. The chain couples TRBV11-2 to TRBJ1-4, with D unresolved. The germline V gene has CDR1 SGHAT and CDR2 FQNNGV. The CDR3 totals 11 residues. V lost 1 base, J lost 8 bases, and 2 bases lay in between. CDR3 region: CASSLGEKLFF. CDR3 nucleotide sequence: TGTGCCAGCAGCTTAGGGGAAAAACTGTTTTTT.

CDR3 residues: CASSLRETQAFF. CDR3 nucleotide sequence: TGTGCCAGCAGCCTAAGGGAGACGCAAGCTTTCTTT. The V gene is TRBV7-2, the J gene TRBJ1-1; no firm D call. Germline V gene lookup returns CDR1 SGHTA and CDR2 FQGNSA. The V end was cut by 5 bases, the J end by 9 bases, with 13 bases between. The CDR3 is made up of 12 amino acids. Combining the CDR3 with reference TRBV7-2 and TRBJ1-1 gives the whole variable domain GAGVSQSPSNKVTEKGKDVELRCDPISGHTALYWYRQSLGQGLEFLIYFQGNSAPDKSGLPSDRFSAERTGGSVSTLTIQRTQQEDSAVYLCASSLRETQAFFGQGTRLTVV.

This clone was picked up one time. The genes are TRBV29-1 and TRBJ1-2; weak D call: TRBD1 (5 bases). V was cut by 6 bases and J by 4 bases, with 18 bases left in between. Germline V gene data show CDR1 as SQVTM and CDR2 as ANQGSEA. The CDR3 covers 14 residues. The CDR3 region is CSVLDQDTFYGYTF. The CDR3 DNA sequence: TGCAGCGTGCTCGACCAGGACACCTTCTATGGCTACACCTTC.

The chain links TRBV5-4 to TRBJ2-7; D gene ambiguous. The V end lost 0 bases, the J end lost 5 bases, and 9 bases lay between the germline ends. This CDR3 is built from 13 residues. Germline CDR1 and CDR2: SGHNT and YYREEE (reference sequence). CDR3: CASSLGLRNEQYF. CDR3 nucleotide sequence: TGTGCCAGCAGCTTGGGGCTCCGGAACGAGCAGTACTTC.

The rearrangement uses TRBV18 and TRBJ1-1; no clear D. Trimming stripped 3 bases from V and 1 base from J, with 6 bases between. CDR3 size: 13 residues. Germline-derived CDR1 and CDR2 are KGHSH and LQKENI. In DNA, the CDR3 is TGTGCCAGCTCACCTTGGGGGAACACTGAAGCTTTCTTT. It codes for CASSPWGNTEAFF.

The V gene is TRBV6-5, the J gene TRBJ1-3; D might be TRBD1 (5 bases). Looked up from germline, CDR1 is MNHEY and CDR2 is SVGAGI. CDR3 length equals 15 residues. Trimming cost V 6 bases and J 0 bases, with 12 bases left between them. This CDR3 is CASSRDRPSGNTIYF. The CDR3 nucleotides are TGTGCCAGCAGCCGGGACCGGCCCTCTGGAAACACCATATATTTT.

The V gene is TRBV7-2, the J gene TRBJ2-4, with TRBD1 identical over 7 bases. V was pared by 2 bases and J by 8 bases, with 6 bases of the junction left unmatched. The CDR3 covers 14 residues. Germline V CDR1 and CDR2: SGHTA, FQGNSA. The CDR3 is CASSLRQGRDIQYF. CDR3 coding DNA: TGTGCCAGCAGCTTAAGACAGGGTAGAGACATTCAGTACTTC.

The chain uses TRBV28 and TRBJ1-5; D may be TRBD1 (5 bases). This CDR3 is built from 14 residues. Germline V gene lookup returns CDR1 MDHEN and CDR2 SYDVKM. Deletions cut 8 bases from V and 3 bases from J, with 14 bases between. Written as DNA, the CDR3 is TGTGCCAGCGAAGCGATCAGGGACAATCAGCCCCAGCATTTT. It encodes CASEAIRDNQPQHF.

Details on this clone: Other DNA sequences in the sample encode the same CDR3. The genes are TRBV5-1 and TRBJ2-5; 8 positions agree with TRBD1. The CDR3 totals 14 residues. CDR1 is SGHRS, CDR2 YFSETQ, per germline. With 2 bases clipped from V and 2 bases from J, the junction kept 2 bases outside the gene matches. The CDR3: CASSFTGGQETQYF. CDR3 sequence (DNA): TGCGCCAGCAGCTTTACAGGGGGGCAAGAGACCCAGTACTTC. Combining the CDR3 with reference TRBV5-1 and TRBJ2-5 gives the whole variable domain KAGVTQTPRYLIKTRGQQVTLSCSPISGHRSVSWYQQTPGQGLQFLFEYFSETQRNKGNFPGRFSGRQFSNSRSEMNVSTLELGDSALYLCASSFTGGQETQYFGPGTRLLVL.

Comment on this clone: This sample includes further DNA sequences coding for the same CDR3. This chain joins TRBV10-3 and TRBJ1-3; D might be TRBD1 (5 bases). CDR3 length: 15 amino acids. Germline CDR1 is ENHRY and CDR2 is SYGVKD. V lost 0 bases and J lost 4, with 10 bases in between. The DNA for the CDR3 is TGTGCCATCAGTGAGTCGGGGGGTTCCGGAAACACCATATATTTT. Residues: CAISESGGSGNTIYF.

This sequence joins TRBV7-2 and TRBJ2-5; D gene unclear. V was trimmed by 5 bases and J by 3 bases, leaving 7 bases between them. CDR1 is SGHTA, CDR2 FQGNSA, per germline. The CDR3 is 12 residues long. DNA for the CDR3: TGTGCCAGCAGCCTACGGGAAGAGACCCAGTACTTC. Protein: CASSLREETQYF.

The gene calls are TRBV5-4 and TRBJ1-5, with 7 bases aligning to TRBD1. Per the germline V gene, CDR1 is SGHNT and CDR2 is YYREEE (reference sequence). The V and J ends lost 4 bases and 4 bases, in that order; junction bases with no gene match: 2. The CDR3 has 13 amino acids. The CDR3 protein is CASSAGQNQPQHF. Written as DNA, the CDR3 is TGTGCCAGCAGCGCGGGACAGAATCAGCCCCAGCATTTT.

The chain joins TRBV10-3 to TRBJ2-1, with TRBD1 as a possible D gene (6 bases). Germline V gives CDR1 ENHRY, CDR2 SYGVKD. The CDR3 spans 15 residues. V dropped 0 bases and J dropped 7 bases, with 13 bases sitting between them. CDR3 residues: CAISESAGAGNEQFF. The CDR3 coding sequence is TGTGCCATCAGTGAGTCGGCAGGGGCCGGGAATGAGCAGTTCTTC.

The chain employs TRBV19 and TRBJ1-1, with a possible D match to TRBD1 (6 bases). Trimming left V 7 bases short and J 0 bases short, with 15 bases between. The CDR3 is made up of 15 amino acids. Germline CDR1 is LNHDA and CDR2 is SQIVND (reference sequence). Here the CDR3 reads CASITDSSMNTEAFF. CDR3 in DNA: TGTGCCAGTATCACGGACAGCTCTATGAACACTGAAGCTTTCTTT.

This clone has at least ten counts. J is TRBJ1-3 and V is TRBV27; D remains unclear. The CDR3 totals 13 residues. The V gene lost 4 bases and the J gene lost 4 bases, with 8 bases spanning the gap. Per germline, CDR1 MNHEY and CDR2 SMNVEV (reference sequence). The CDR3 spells CASSSMSGNTIYF. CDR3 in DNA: TGTGCCAGCAGTTCCATGTCAGGAAACACCATATATTTT.